These T cell receptor beta chains were read from a single sample in a study of cytomegalovirus exposure and HLA in healthy donors. Repertoires were generated with immunoSEQ multiplex PCR, while TCRdb's copy carries only in-frame clones and drops some. Of approximately 190,000 clones in the sample, roughly 80% were seen once. The sequenced sample was PBMCs. The origin of the receptors is a woman aged 18-29 years in good health and CMV-seronegative. Each CDR3 is given with its conserved first and last residue. D genes are given only for firm matches. Rows may omit the clone size; those that give it use once, few, many or a size class.

abundance,d_gene,j_gene,v_gene,CDR3aa,CDR3nt
.,TRBD2,TRBJ2-7,TRBV13,CASSFGTSGRGEQYF,TGTGCCAGCAGCTTCGGGACTAGCGGGAGAGGCGAGCAGTACTTC
.,.,TRBJ1-2,TRBV18,CASSPFDRLNYGYTF,TGTGCCAGCTCACCTTTCGACAGATTGAACTATGGCTACACCTTC
.,TRBD1,TRBJ2-7,TRBV12-5,CASGLGQGYEQYF,TGTGCTAGTGGTTTGGGACAGGGGTACGAGCAGTACTTC
.,.,TRBJ1-6,TRBV28,CASSLGTGSSYNSPLHF,TGTGCCAGCAGTTTAGGTACAGGGAGCTCCTATAATTCACCCCTCCACTTT
.,TRBD1,TRBJ1-2,TRBV27,CASSPTGGRHYGYTF,TGTGCCAGCAGTCCGACAGGGGGCCGGCACTATGGCTACACCTTC
.,.,TRBJ1-6,TRBV11-2,CASSLETPLHF,TGTGCCAGCAGCTTGGAGACACCCCTCCACTTT
once,TRBD1,TRBJ2-5,TRBV5-8,CASSLALDREGRETQYF,TGTGCCAGCAGCTTGGCTCTCGACAGGGAAGGAAGAGAGACCCAGTACTTC
.,TRBD2,TRBJ2-1,TRBV18,CASSPLPSGGTYNEQFF,TGTGCCAGCTCACCACTTCCTAGCGGGGGGACCTACAATGAGCAGTTCTTC
once,TRBD2,TRBJ2-1,TRBV7-7,CASSPSGVRYNEQFF,TGTGCTAGCAGCCCTAGCGGAGTTAGGTACAATGAGCAGTTCTTC
.,.,TRBJ1-3,TRBV28,CASSLLTRAFGNTIYF,TGTGCCAGCAGTTTATTGACCAGGGCTTTCGGAAACACCATATATTTT
.,TRBD2,TRBJ2-2,TRBV28,CASSVPRGGRYTGELFF,TGTGCCAGCAGTGTCCCGAGGGGCGGGAGATACACCGGGGAGCTGTTTTTT
.,TRBD2,TRBJ2-2,TRBV7-2,CASSGTSGRNTGELFF,TGTGCCAGCAGCGGCACTAGCGGGAGAAACACCGGGGAGCTGTTTTTT
.,TRBD2,TRBJ2-2,TRBV6-5,CASSRREAPGELFF,TGTGCCAGCAGTAGGCGGGAGGCCCCCGGGGAGCTGTTTTTT
.,.,TRBJ2-1,TRBV27,CASSLEQGSNEQFF,TGTGCCAGCAGTTTAGAACAGGGAAGTAATGAGCAGTTCTTC
.,TRBD1,TRBJ2-1,TRBV30,CAWIQGPNNEQFF,TGTGCCTGGATACAGGGGCCCAACAATGAGCAGTTCTTC
once,.,TRBJ2-1,TRBV7-8,CASSPPTSYYNEQFF,TGTGCCAGCAGCCCCCCCACTAGTTACTACAATGAGCAGTTCTTC
.,.,TRBJ2-7,TRBV4-3,CASSLSASSYEQYF,TGCGCCAGCAGCCTGAGCGCGAGCTCCTACGAGCAGTACTTC
.,TRBD2,TRBJ2-5,TRBV7-9,CASSSGPAGVVETQYF,TGTGCCAGCAGCTCGGGACCGGCGGGAGTGGTAGAGACCCAGTACTTC
.,.,TRBJ2-3,TRBV5-5,CASSLPTDTQYF,TGTGCCAGCAGCTTGCCGACAGATACGCAGTATTTT
.,.,TRBJ2-7,TRBV9,CASSKDSVPTYEQYF,TGTGCCAGCAGCAAGGACAGCGTTCCCACCTACGAGCAGTACTTC
.,.,TRBJ2-5,TRBV9,CASSLSGTFQETQYF,TGTGCCAGCAGCCTCTCGGGGACTTTCCAAGAGACCCAGTACTTC
.,.,TRBJ2-7,TRBV28,CASSSSYEQYF,TGTGCCAGCAGCTCCTCCTACGAGCAGTACTTC
.,.,TRBJ2-5,TRBV5-4,CASSSLGGIRDQETQYF,TGTGCCAGCAGCTCGCTAGGGGGAATCCGGGACCAAGAGACCCAGTACTTC
.,TRBD2,TRBJ2-5,TRBV6-1,CASTLGLPPGTQYF,TGTGCCAGCACTCTGGGACTACCCCCGGGGACCCAGTACTTC
.,TRBD2,TRBJ2-1,TRBV5-8,CASSLVRLAGESLPHEQFF,TGTGCCAGCAGCTTGGTACGTCTAGCGGGAGAATCTCTACCGCATGAGCAGTTCTTC